This T cell receptor beta chain was documented in a study of Graves' ophthalmopathy and Graves' hyperthyroidism. About the study: Being free of ophthalmopathy for 18 months of follow-up defined stable hyperthyroidism.

TCR beta CDR3 amplification used RNA transcripts. HTBI primers primed a first-round RT-PCR, and a second-round multiplex PCR followed. TCRdb ran MiXCR on the multiplex PCR reads and lists one entry per CDR3 protein. The sample lists more than 1,000,000 distinct CDR3 sequences; 35% to 45% were seen once. Orbital computed tomography, thyroid ultrasound, TRAb, serum thyroxine and clinical symptoms formed the basis of diagnosis. The germline V gene encodes CDR1 SGHRS and CDR2 YFSETQ. This CDR3 comprises 14 residues. V was cut by 2 bases and J by 6 bases, with 15 bases left in between. Findings of the study overall: The model reached just under 71% sensitivity and around 72% specificity for predicting ophthalmopathy progression. Blood also harbored most expanded thyroid clonotypes above 0.001 frequency.

Only a few counts were recorded for this clonotype. Its target is not known. The sample taken for sequencing was peripheral blood or thyroid tissue (not recorded which). The chain combines TRBV5-1 with TRBJ2-7; D gene ambiguous. This TCR was recovered from an adult man with Graves' hyperthyroidism. The CDR3 region has the DNA TGCGCCAGCAGCTTAAGGGCCTGGGGAAGCGAGCAGTACTTC. Its protein product is CASSLRAWGSEQYF. Complete variable domain (other parts from reference TRBV5-1 and TRBJ2-7): KAGVTQTPRYLIKTRGQQVTLSCSPISGHRSVSWYQQTPGQGLQFLFEYFSETQRNKGNFPGRFSGRQFSNSRSEMNVSTLELGDSALYLCASSLRAWGSEQYFGPGTRLTVT.